This TCR beta chain was observed in a study of blood T cell repertoires in COVID-19. The overall study: From the United States, Italy and Spain came samples of acute and convalescent COVID-19. In each case, the material was cDNA or gDNA derived from T cells, B-cell-depleted T cells, or PBMCs.

Original analysis: Estimated nucleated cell counts came from reference gene primer amplification. Produced via immunoSEQ multiplex PCR; TCRdb's table is partial and in-frame only. V and J calls and clone size follow that table, whereas D and trimming were derived from the DNA. In the table there are about 120,000 clones, 88% of which are singletons. There are a few counts of this clone. This CDR3 region has 15 residues. With 0 bases removed from V and 8 bases from J, the gap between germline ends came to 13 bases. The germline V gene has CDR1 LGHNA and CDR2 YSLEER. The chain uses TRBV4-3 and TRBJ1-4; D uncertain. Sequencing used peripheral blood. The source is a woman of 80 years or more with acute or convalescent COVID-19. DNA for the CDR3: TGCGCCAGCAGCCAAGAGCGGGCCCCGGAGGAAAAACTGTTTTTT. Protein: CASSQERAPEEKLFF.